This T cell receptor beta chain was captured by sequencing in a study of T-cell reconstitution after alpha-beta-depleted transplantation in children. V trimming: 6 bases; J trimming: 0 bases; junction bases outside the gene matches: 10. This CDR3 has 16 amino acids. Germline-derived CDR1 and CDR2 are SGHKS and YYEKEE (reference sequence). This clonotype occurred a few times. This sample's TCRbeta library carried unique molecular identifier barcodes. Via MiXCR, TCRdb re-called the PCR reads, giving one row per CDR3 protein. The data hold nearly 550,000 distinct CDR3 sequences, with about 16% observed a single time.

This sequence joins TRBV5-5 and TRBJ1-1; 8 nucleotides agree with TRBD1. The sequenced sample was PBMCs from the stem cell graft donor, obtained from the stem cell graft. This sequence originates from a human donor who donated a stem cell graft to a child with acute lymphoblastic leukemia. The CDR3: CASTTGTGVMNTEAFF. In DNA form, the CDR3 reads TGTGCCAGCACCACCGGGACAGGCGTTATGAACACTGAAGCTTTCTTT. Looking up the rest from reference TRBV5-5 and TRBJ1-1 gives the full variable domain: DAGVTQSPTHLIKTRGQQVTLRCSPISGHKSVSWYQQVLGQGPQFIFQYYEKEERGRGNFPDRFSARQFPNYSSELNVNALLLGDSALYLCASTTGTGVMNTEAFFGQGTRLTVV.